This TCR beta chain was identified in a study of shared clonotypes between healthy human individuals (dated by TCRdb to the early 2020s). Describing the broader study: Two women and a few men aged 18 to 49 years were included in the cohort. Each donor's leukapheresis produced roughly between roughly 0.9 and 9 billion PBMCs. Blood TCR repertoires of five healthy adults were deeply sequenced to estimate repertoire size and the extent of clonotype sharing between individuals. To increase sequencing depth and limit assay-specific biases, different laboratories used diverse techniques to prepare libraries and sequence TCR repertoires. For each donor, CD4 naive and CD4 memory were each run on three plates, CD8 naive on two plates, and CD8 memory on one plate. General study outcomes and caveats: Because the study included a small number of donors, the genetic and exposure-history diversity represented was limited. Pairwise subsampling led to the expectation that sequencing depth would affect the degree of clonotype sharing among donors. Incomplete sequencing was indicated by rarefaction of sorted-subset datasets, despite the large sequencing depth. Only blood was sampled, and tissue TCR repertoires likely differ from those in blood. When a few donors were compared, the shared fraction of clonotypes was approximately 5% for naive CD4, over 3% for naive CD8, roughly 2.5% for memory CD4, and 0.4% for memory CD8. Naive subsets generally had larger estimated clonotype richness than memory subsets. Compared with non-shared clonotypes, clonotypes shared by all four sorted-subset donors had higher generation probabilities.

A word on this clone: The target of this receptor is not known. Base qualities are not at hand, and no much larger clone is one base apart.

The CDR3 spans 14 residues, from the cysteine through the phenylalanine. The kept DNA is CDR3 alone, 42 bases in frame from the first base. CDR1 GTSNPN and CDR2 SVGIG are derived from the germline V gene (reference sequence). TCR CDR3 regions were amplified from genomic DNA by multiplex PCR using the deep immunoSEQ assay. For each cell subset, the extracted genomic DNA was distributed evenly across all wells of several immunoSEQ 96-well plates, and each plate served as one replicate. For sorted subsets, roughly 200 ng genomic DNA, equal to tens of thousands of T cell genomes, was loaded into each replicate PCR. The purified libraries were quantified using a Qubit 3.0 fluorometer, sized with a Bioanalyzer 2100, and then quantified again using the KAPA Library Quantification kit. Every immunoSEQ 96-well plate was sequenced on a separate single-read 150-cycle Illumina NextSeq 550 flow cell. As for how the authors treated the data: Because the immunoSEQ output held only junctional sequences and lacked quality scores, the filtering could not match the filtering applied to full-length reads. Sequences were annotated with PyIR, a Python wrapper for IgBLAST v1.9, and V/J genes and CDR3 were assigned using IMGT germline references. Reads with weak V/J assignments (E-value above 1e-6), missing CDR3, stop codons, out-of-frame junctions, or ambiguous translated residues were removed. V3J clonotypes were defined by identical inferred V gene, J gene, and CDR3 amino acid sequence. Percentage overlap between repertoires was computed as shared unique clonotypes divided by the size of the smaller repertoire. RTK rarefaction, the Chao1 estimator, and Recon v2.1 estimates of unobserved clonotypes were used to assess repertoire richness. For all TCRbeta clonotypes obtained by the gDNA method from a handful of donors, generation probabilities were computed with OLGA. Drawn from immuneACCESS, this table holds only the in-frame rearrangements with V and J called that TCRdb kept. Clones are partly lost; checked studies trace under half to an unresolved V gene and leave the rest unexplained. D and trimming come from the DNA, and the V and J calls and clone size come from that table. This sample gives roughly 650,000 clones in total; about 97% of them show up just once. 0.057% of the sample is taken by the ten largest.

The donors were healthy, HIV-negative adults who had no recently reported acute infections or vaccinations. Every donor was a Caucasian adult residing in Nashville, Tennessee, USA. CD4+ T cells were enriched by magnetic negative selection, after which naive cells were positively selected on CD45RA and the negative fraction was taken as the memory subset. Blood was collected by leukapheresis, and PBMCs were isolated by Ficoll-Histopaque density gradient centrifugation and then cryopreserved in liquid nitrogen vapor phase. Purity and quantity of every magnetically sorted T cell population were checked by analytical flow cytometry. Genomic DNA was isolated from every sorted fraction and measured by UV absorbance on a Nanodrop 2000c.

Sequences were obtained from naive CD4+ T cells sorted from blood. This specimen's cell subset or site label, per the study, means: CD45RA+ positively selected. The sequence was collected from a woman aged 25 to 39 in good health. This receptor chain uses TRBV30 and TRBJ2-5; 7 bases in the junction line up with TRBD2. The end of the DNA is better explained by TRBJ2-7, so the J call may be wrong. This receptor carries the CDR3 CAWSSGAGFYEQYF. The DNA is as follows: TGTGCCTGGAGTAGCGGGGCAGGTTTCTACGAGCAGTACTTC.